This T cell receptor beta chain was found in a study of CD8 T cells in ankylosing spondylitis. General study findings and limits: It appeared that ankylosing spondylitis blood was characterized by a TCR beta motif of 8 or 9 highly homologous variants. The study looked at matched synovial fluid samples from ankylosing spondylitis patients. Disease-linked clones were reported to be significantly enriched there. Previously reported in reactive arthritis synovial fluid and blood were some of the motif variants.

Using quantitative 5'-RACE with molecular barcodes, the authors made TCR beta libraries. MiXCR, applied by TCRdb to the 5' RACE reads, yields one record per CDR3 protein. The sample has about 840,000 distinct CDR3 sequences, about 11% seen once. The CDR3 totals 16 residues. Germline V CDR1 and CDR2: SGHRS, YFSETQ. V shed 1 base, J shed 2 bases, and the junction held 6 bases outside the gene matches. This clonotype was seen only a few times. Antigen specificity is unknown. The TCR comes from a male donor with ankylosing spondylitis. Sequencing input: blood, either unsorted or a sorted T cell fraction (not recorded which). This chain joins TRBV5-1 and TRBJ2-3; 8 bases fit TRBD2. The CDR3 DNA reads TGCGCCAGCAGCTTGTTCGGGGGGGGATCCACAGATACGCAGTATTTT. Translation: CASSLFGGGSTDTQYF.